The table lists the clone carrying this TCR beta chain with a few counts. The ends lost 0 bases at V and 6 bases at J; junction bases unmatched: 8. The CDR3 consists of 14 residues. Per germline, CDR1 GTSNPN and CDR2 SVGIG (reference sequence). The primer mix had 60 Vbeta and 13 Jbeta primers. Libraries were prepared by immunoSEQ multiplex PCR; TCRdb keeps only in-frame clonotypes and omits some of them. The repertoire holds 95,000 to 150,000 clones, with around 78% as singletons. The data are from a study of cytomegalovirus exposure and HLA in healthy donors. The V and J genes are TRBV30 and TRBJ2-7; 7 bases align to TRBD2. What was sequenced was PBMCs. This receptor was obtained from a man aged 40-49 years in good health and CMV-seronegative. CDR3: CAWSVRPGRVEQYF. The CDR3 region has the DNA TGTGCCTGGAGTGTAAGGCCGGGGAGGGTCGAGCAGTACTTC.